This note documents a single TCR beta chain sequence. This clonotype was counted between two and nine times. Its antigen remains unidentified. No base-level quality is on record; no much larger clone is a single base apart. This entry comes from a study of response to subunit inactivated influenza vaccine (dated by TCRdb to about 2018). Turning to the overall study: The study used deep quantitative T cell receptor repertoire profiling to track responses to a trivalent subunit inactivated influenza vaccine.

Preparation of the library involved RT-PCR. Instrument used: Illumina HiSeq 2500. The raw public data were reprocessed by TCRdb itself: fastp quality trimming at Q25, MiXCR clonotype calling, in-frame beta chains only. Every CDR3 protein is listed once, alongside the most common genes and DNA of its rows. Here the sample has 450,000 to 500,000 distinct CDR3 sequences; roughly 9.8% occur a single time. The ten largest clones capture 10% to 15% of the sample. Overall results and qualifications from the work: The authors suggested that each seasonal influenza vaccination may recruit only a limited number of new T cells.

This specimen's time point label, interpreted: approximately 40 days after influenza vaccine administration. The input for sequencing was PBMCs from blood, taken about 40 days after vaccination. The sequence was collected from a man over 45 who received an inactivated influenza vaccine. Donor details come from another sample of the same person, matched by shared clones.

The CDR3 here reads CASTRMRIEELFF. The DNA is TGTGCCAGCACCAGAATGCGCATCGAGGAGCTGTTTTTT. This chain is built from TRBV12-3 or TRBV12-4 and TRBJ2-2; the D gene assignment is ambiguous. From cysteine to phenylalanine, the CDR3 is 13 amino acids long. This entry keeps only the CDR3 DNA: 39 bases, framed from base 1. V and J lose 7 bases and 10 bases, and a span of 16 bases separates them.